This is a list of T cell receptor beta chains from one sample in a study of neoadjuvant anti-PD-1 for oral cavity cancer. Only in-frame clones appear in the TCRdb table, and some are missing; sequencing was by immunoSEQ multiplex PCR. The sample includes over 7,000 clones, about 80% of them seen just once. The specimen was PBMCs, collected before nivolumab (anti-PD-1) treatment. The receptor set was obtained from a person aged 35 to 85 with oral cavity squamous cell carcinoma. Each CDR3 is given with its conserved first and last residue. A D gene is named only where the DNA matches it firmly. Expanded clones get a size class; other rows say once, few or many, or leave the size out.

D: TRBD1
V: TRBV7-8
J: TRBJ2-2
size: once
DNA: TGTGCCAGCAGCTACGGGACAGGGGGTATCGGGGAGCTGTTTTTT
CDR3: CASSYGTGGIGELFF

D: TRBD1
V: TRBV7-8
J: TRBJ1-1
size: -
DNA: TGTGCCAGCAGCCCCAACAGGGGGGGGAACACTGAAGCTTTCTTT
CDR3: CASSPNRGGNTEAFF

D: TRBD1
V: TRBV27
J: TRBJ1-2
size: -
DNA: TGTGCCAGCACGGGGACAGGGTCTTATGGCTACACCTTC
CDR3: CASTGTGSYGYTF

D: -
V: TRBV7-3
J: TRBJ1-6
size: few
DNA: TGTGCCAGCAGTCGTGACAACGCATCACCCCTCCACTTT
CDR3: CASSRDNASPLHF

D: -
V: TRBV11-2
J: TRBJ1-4
size: -
DNA: TGTGCCAGCAGCTTAGGCGCTAATCTCGGACGTGAAAAACTGTTTTTT
CDR3: CASSLGANLGREKLFF

D: -
V: TRBV7-9
J: TRBJ2-3
size: once
DNA: TGTGCCAGCAGCTTAAGCGACCCCGGTACGCAGTATTTT
CDR3: CASSLSDPGTQYF

D: TRBD1
V: TRBV6-6
J: TRBJ1-2
size: -
DNA: TGTGCCAGCAGCCCACAGGGGGCGCTTTCTGGCTACACCTTC
CDR3: CASSPQGALSGYTF

D: -
V: TRBV5-8
J: TRBJ1-2
size: few
DNA: TGTGCCAGCAGCTCTGGAGGGGGGATTAACTATGGCTACACCTTC
CDR3: CASSSGGGINYGYTF

D: -
V: TRBV7-8
J: TRBJ2-2
size: once
DNA: TGTGCCAGCAACCTAGGGGGGGCGATCACCGGGGAGCTGTTTTTT
CDR3: CASNLGGAITGELFF

D: -
V: TRBV7-2
J: TRBJ2-3
size: -
DNA: TGTGCCAGCAGCTTAGCTGCGACCAGCACAGATACGCAGTATTTT
CDR3: CASSLAATSTDTQYF

D: -
V: TRBV28
J: TRBJ2-3
size: -
DNA: TGTGCCAGCAGCTTAAATAGGGGGTCTGCAGATACGCAGTATTTT
CDR3: CASSLNRGSADTQYF

D: -
V: TRBV4-2
J: TRBJ1-4
size: few
DNA: TGTGCCAGCAGCCAAGAAGCGAAAAAACTGTTTTTT
CDR3: CASSQEAKKLFF

D: -
V: TRBV7-2
J: TRBJ1-6
size: -
DNA: TGTGCCAGCAGCCACACAGGGTACTCCTATAATTCACCCCTCCACTTT
CDR3: CASSHTGYSYNSPLHF

D: -
V: TRBV5-4
J: TRBJ1-2
size: once
DNA: TGTGCCAGCAGCTACCCTAGAGCGGGTGACGGCGGCTACACCTTC
CDR3: CASSYPRAGDGGYTF

D: -
V: TRBV5-4
J: TRBJ2-1
size: -
DNA: TGTGCCAGCAGCCCCATAGCCTCCTACAATGAGCAGTTCTTC
CDR3: CASSPIASYNEQFF

D: -
V: TRBV6-6
J: TRBJ2-5
size: -
DNA: TGTGCCAGCAGTTACAGGGGGACCCAGTACTTC
CDR3: CASSYRGTQYF

D: -
V: TRBV5-8
J: TRBJ2-5
size: -
DNA: TGTGCCAGCAGCACCCAGAGGGAGACCCAGTACTTC
CDR3: CASSTQRETQYF

D: -
V: TRBV9
J: TRBJ2-7
size: -
DNA: TGTGCCAGCAGCGTAGAAGGGACCACGTTCGGGGAGCAGTACTTC
CDR3: CASSVEGTTFGEQYF

D: -
V: TRBV27
J: TRBJ1-1
size: -
DNA: TGTGCCAGCAGTTTAAATCTAAACACTGAAGCTTTCTTT
CDR3: CASSLNLNTEAFF

D: TRBD1
V: TRBV7-2
J: TRBJ1-2
size: -
DNA: TGTGCCAGCAGCTCCTCCGGGACAGGGTATTTTGGCTACACCTTC
CDR3: CASSSSGTGYFGYTF

D: TRBD1
V: TRBV7-7
J: TRBJ2-2
size: once
DNA: TGTGCCAGCAGCCCAGGACAGGGAGTCACCGGGGAGCTGTTTTTT
CDR3: CASSPGQGVTGELFF

D: -
V: TRBV5-6
J: TRBJ1-1
size: -
DNA: TGTGCCAGCAGCAACGTTATGGGCCCTGAAGCTTTCTTT
CDR3: CASSNVMGPEAFF

D: -
V: TRBV18
J: TRBJ1-1
size: -
DNA: TGTGCCAGCTCACCCGTGGGGGCCGGCACTGAAGCTTTCTTT
CDR3: CASSPVGAGTEAFF

D: TRBD1
V: TRBV19
J: TRBJ2-7
size: -
DNA: TGTGCCAGTAGTCAGAACAGGGGGATCGACGAGCAGTACTTC
CDR3: CASSQNRGIDEQYF

D: TRBD1
V: TRBV5-4
J: TRBJ1-6
size: -
DNA: TGTGCCAGCAGCTTGGGGGGCAGGGGGAATTCACCCCTCCACTTT
CDR3: CASSLGGRGNSPLHF

D: TRBD1
V: TRBV6-1
J: TRBJ2-7
size: once
DNA: TGTGCCAGCAGTACGGGACAGGGGTCTTCTCGGGAGCAGTACTTC
CDR3: CASSTGQGSSREQYF

D: -
V: TRBV5-1
J: TRBJ1-1
size: few
DNA: TGCGCCAGCAGCTTGGGAACTAACACTGAAGCTTTCTTT
CDR3: CASSLGTNTEAFF

D: -
V: TRBV15
J: TRBJ1-5
size: large
DNA: TGTGCCACCAGCAGAGGCACTGAGGGGAGTCAGCCCCAGCATTTT
CDR3: CATSRGTEGSQPQHF

D: TRBD2
V: TRBV11-3
J: TRBJ2-1
size: -
DNA: TGTGCCAGCAGCTTAGCGGGGGGGCCAGTAGATGAGCAGTTCTTC
CDR3: CASSLAGGPVDEQFF

D: -
V: TRBV5-8
J: TRBJ2-1
size: few
DNA: TGTGCCAGCAGCTGGGCCCCGGGCAGCCCCTACAATGAGCAGTTCTTC
CDR3: CASSWAPGSPYNEQFF

D: -
V: TRBV4-2
J: TRBJ1-1
size: -
DNA: TGTGCCAGCAGCCAAGATCCCAGGATCAACACTGAAGCTTTCTTT
CDR3: CASSQDPRINTEAFF

D: TRBD1
V: TRBV7-9
J: TRBJ2-3
size: -
DNA: TGTGCCAGCAGGGGACAGGGCCTCTTCGGCGATACGCAGTATTTT
CDR3: CASRGQGLFGDTQYF

D: TRBD1
V: TRBV7-9
J: TRBJ2-2
size: -
DNA: TGTGCCAGCAGCTACCCAGGGGGCACGGTCGGGGAGCTGTTTTTT
CDR3: CASSYPGGTVGELFF

D: -
V: TRBV2
J: TRBJ1-5
size: -
DNA: TGTGCCAGCGGTCGAAGGGATCAGCCCCAGCATTTT
CDR3: CASGRRDQPQHF